This TCR beta chain was recorded in a study of blood T cell repertoires in COVID-19. At the level of the study: Material from acute and convalescent COVID-19 was sourced from the United States, Italy and Spain. T cells, B-cell-depleted T cells, or PBMCs supplied cDNA or gDNA.

Original processing methods: Cell counts per sample came from amplifying reference gene primers. TCRdb's copy holds only in-frame clones and misses some; the assay was immunoSEQ multiplex PCR. V, J and clone size are those of that table, while D and trimming were read from the DNA. The sample records almost 30,000 clones, over 70% being singletons. Germline V gene data show CDR1 as SQVTM and CDR2 as ANQGSEA. This CDR3 region has 14 residues. The V segment lost 6 bases and the J segment 7 bases; nucleotides outside the gene matches: 7. The origin of this receptor is a woman aged 70-85 years with acute or convalescent COVID-19. The sequenced sample was peripheral blood. The chain recombines TRBV29-1 with TRBJ1-6, with TRBD1 matching over 9 bases. The CDR3 loop reads CSVQTGGGNSPLHF. CDR3 coding DNA: TGCAGCGTCCAAACAGGGGGCGGGAATTCACCCCTCCACTTT. The full variable domain, rest sourced from reference TRBV29-1 and TRBJ1-6, is SAVISQKPSRDICQRGTSLTIQCQVDSQVTMMFWYRQQPGQSLTLIATANQGSEATYESGFVIDKFPISRPNLTFSTLTVSNMSPEDSSIYLCSVQTGGGNSPLHFGNGTRLTVT.